This is a list of T cell receptor beta chains from one sample in a study of cytomegalovirus exposure and HLA in healthy donors. Some clones are missing from TCRdb's copy, which holds only in-frame ones; the method was immunoSEQ multiplex PCR. The repertoire has approximately 270,000 clones, more than 85% of them found once; the top ten carry 9.5% to 15%. Sample: PBMCs. The receptor source for this set is a man between 18 and 35 years old in good health and CMV-seropositive. Both conserved end residues are part of each CDR3. The order of the fields is J gene, clone size, V gene, D gene, CDR3 protein, CDR3 DNA. A D gene is named only where the DNA matches it firmly. A clone size is listed for some rows: how often the clone was seen (once, few, many), or a class if it is expanded.

j_call: TRBJ2-1; clone_size: .; v_call: TRBV5-1; d_call: .; cdr3_aa: CASRPQVSVNEQFF; cdr3_nt: TGCGCCAGCAGGCCCCAGGTTTCTGTGAATGAGCAGTTCTTC
j_call: TRBJ2-7; clone_size: .; v_call: TRBV5-6; d_call: TRBD1; cdr3_aa: CASSRKGQRAYEQYF; cdr3_nt: TGTGCCAGCAGCAGGAAGGGACAGAGAGCCTACGAGCAGTACTTC
j_call: TRBJ1-2; clone_size: .; v_call: TRBV28; d_call: TRBD1; cdr3_aa: CASSLGDSNYGYTF; cdr3_nt: TGTGCCAGCAGTTTGGGGGACAGTAACTATGGCTACACCTTC
j_call: TRBJ2-5; clone_size: .; v_call: TRBV18; d_call: .; cdr3_aa: CASSPGGRETQYF; cdr3_nt: TGTGCCAGCTCACCTGGGGGGCGAGAGACCCAGTACTTC
j_call: TRBJ2-5; clone_size: once; v_call: TRBV10-3; d_call: .; cdr3_aa: CAISDVRYQGTQYF; cdr3_nt: TGTGCCATCAGTGATGTAAGGTACCAGGGGACCCAGTACTTC
j_call: TRBJ2-5; clone_size: .; v_call: TRBV5-4; d_call: .; cdr3_aa: CASSLGQETQYF; cdr3_nt: TGTGCCAGCAGCTTGGGACAAGAGACCCAGTACTTC
j_call: TRBJ1-1; clone_size: .; v_call: TRBV2; d_call: .; cdr3_aa: CASSAYNTEAFF; cdr3_nt: TGTGCCAGCAGTGCTTACAACACTGAAGCTTTCTTT
j_call: TRBJ1-2; clone_size: .; v_call: TRBV4-1; d_call: TRBD1; cdr3_aa: CASSQAIDRDYGYTF; cdr3_nt: TGCGCCAGCAGCCAAGCTATCGACAGGGACTATGGCTACACCTTC
j_call: TRBJ2-1; clone_size: .; v_call: TRBV15; d_call: TRBD1; cdr3_aa: CATALGDRDYNEQFF; cdr3_nt: TGTGCCACCGCCCTTGGGGACAGGGACTACAATGAGCAGTTCTTC
j_call: TRBJ2-3; clone_size: once; v_call: TRBV19; d_call: TRBD2; cdr3_aa: CASSIGSGTDTQYF; cdr3_nt: TGTGCCAGTAGTATCGGTAGCGGGACAGATACGCAGTATTTT
j_call: TRBJ2-5; clone_size: once; v_call: TRBV29-1; d_call: .; cdr3_aa: CSVADSPSFQYF; cdr3_nt: TGCAGCGTTGCCGACAGTCCTTCTTTCCAGTACTTC
j_call: TRBJ2-3; clone_size: once; v_call: TRBV5-1; d_call: TRBD1; cdr3_aa: CASYRGSFPTDTQYF; cdr3_nt: TGCGCCAGCTACAGGGGGTCGTTTCCCACAGATACGCAGTATTTT
j_call: TRBJ2-6; clone_size: .; v_call: TRBV28; d_call: .; cdr3_aa: CASTNLRGAGANVLTF; cdr3_nt: TGTGCCAGCACCAATCTCAGGGGGGCTGGGGCCAACGTCCTGACTTTC
j_call: TRBJ2-2; clone_size: .; v_call: TRBV5-1; d_call: .; cdr3_aa: CASSLDRPTGELFF; cdr3_nt: TGCGCCAGCAGCTTGGACAGACCCACCGGGGAGCTGTTTTTT
j_call: TRBJ2-1; clone_size: medium-sized; v_call: TRBV5-1; d_call: .; cdr3_aa: CASGSSPYYNEQFF; cdr3_nt: TGCGCCAGCGGGTCCTCGCCTTACTACAATGAGCAGTTCTTC
j_call: TRBJ1-1; clone_size: .; v_call: TRBV7-9; d_call: .; cdr3_aa: CASSRRGDTEAFF; cdr3_nt: TGTGCCAGCAGCCGCAGGGGCGACACTGAAGCTTTCTTT
j_call: TRBJ2-1; clone_size: .; v_call: TRBV4-2; d_call: TRBD2; cdr3_aa: CASSQEAGGPYNEQFF; cdr3_nt: TGTGCCAGCAGCCAAGAAGCGGGGGGGCCCTACAATGAGCAGTTCTTC
j_call: TRBJ1-2; clone_size: .; v_call: TRBV6-1; d_call: .; cdr3_aa: CASSEVRKLANYGYTF; cdr3_nt: TGTGCCAGCAGTGAAGTGCGGAAATTAGCTAACTATGGCTACACCTTC
j_call: TRBJ2-1; clone_size: .; v_call: TRBV18; d_call: .; cdr3_aa: CASSPGRTEQFF; cdr3_nt: TGTGCCAGCTCCCCAGGGAGGACTGAGCAGTTCTTC
j_call: TRBJ1-2; clone_size: .; v_call: TRBV4-1; d_call: .; cdr3_aa: CASSQPDYGYTF; cdr3_nt: TGCGCCAGCAGCCAGCCAGACTATGGCTACACCTTC
j_call: TRBJ1-3; clone_size: .; v_call: TRBV10-3; d_call: .; cdr3_aa: CAIRGTGNTIYF; cdr3_nt: TGTGCCATCAGGGGGACTGGAAACACCATATATTTT
j_call: TRBJ2-2; clone_size: .; v_call: TRBV27; d_call: .; cdr3_aa: CARRTSPNTGELFF; cdr3_nt: TGTGCCAGGAGGACAAGTCCTAACACCGGGGAGCTGTTTTTT
j_call: TRBJ2-1; clone_size: .; v_call: TRBV9; d_call: TRBD2; cdr3_aa: CASSGREGQNEQFF; cdr3_nt: TGTGCCAGCAGCGGGCGGGAGGGCCAGAATGAGCAGTTCTTC
j_call: TRBJ2-7; clone_size: .; v_call: TRBV5-1; d_call: TRBD2; cdr3_aa: CASSLAGASSYEQYF; cdr3_nt: TGCGCCAGCAGCTTAGCGGGGGCCAGCTCCTACGAGCAGTACTTC
j_call: TRBJ1-1; clone_size: .; v_call: TRBV29-1; d_call: TRBD1; cdr3_aa: CSVDRDNTEAFF; cdr3_nt: TGCAGCGTGGACAGGGATAACACTGAAGCTTTCTTT
j_call: TRBJ1-2; clone_size: once; v_call: TRBV4-1; d_call: .; cdr3_aa: CASSQGLRTGGNYGYTF; cdr3_nt: TGCGCCAGCAGCCAAGGTCTTCGGACGGGGGGGAACTATGGCTACACCTTC
j_call: TRBJ2-1; clone_size: .; v_call: TRBV6-1; d_call: TRBD2; cdr3_aa: CASSVTHGAGGPPNEQFF; cdr3_nt: TGTGCCAGCAGTGTAACCCATGGAGCGGGAGGGCCCCCCAATGAGCAGTTCTTC
j_call: TRBJ1-1; clone_size: once; v_call: TRBV19; d_call: .; cdr3_aa: CASRPPGRMNTEAFF; cdr3_nt: TGTGCCAGTAGACCGCCCGGACGGATGAACACTGAAGCTTTCTTT
j_call: TRBJ2-1; clone_size: .; v_call: TRBV5-6; d_call: TRBD2; cdr3_aa: CASSLIGTSGNEQFF; cdr3_nt: TGTGCCAGCAGCCTTATCGGGACTAGCGGGAATGAGCAGTTCTTC
j_call: TRBJ1-1; clone_size: .; v_call: TRBV10-3; d_call: TRBD1; cdr3_aa: CAISGARPSGGAFF; cdr3_nt: TGTGCCATCAGTGGGGCAAGGCCTTCAGGGGGAGCTTTCTTT
j_call: TRBJ1-4; clone_size: .; v_call: TRBV5-6; d_call: .; cdr3_aa: CASSLGGYATNEKLFF; cdr3_nt: TGTGCCAGCAGCTTGGGAGGTTACGCAACTAATGAAAAACTGTTTTTT
j_call: TRBJ2-3; clone_size: .; v_call: TRBV27; d_call: .; cdr3_aa: CASSLSAIPTDTQYF; cdr3_nt: TGTGCCAGCAGTTTATCTGCGATACCCACAGATACGCAGTATTTT
j_call: TRBJ1-3; clone_size: few; v_call: TRBV2; d_call: .; cdr3_aa: CASREEGTIYF; cdr3_nt: TGTGCCAGCAGGGAGGAAGGCACCATATATTTT
j_call: TRBJ1-1; clone_size: few; v_call: TRBV4-1; d_call: .; cdr3_aa: CASSQFGQSPEAFF; cdr3_nt: TGCGCCAGCAGCCAATTTGGACAGAGTCCTGAAGCTTTCTTT
j_call: TRBJ1-2; clone_size: .; v_call: TRBV6-5; d_call: .; cdr3_aa: CASSYARGYGYTF; cdr3_nt: TGTGCCAGCAGTTATGCCAGGGGATATGGCTACACCTTC
j_call: TRBJ1-4; clone_size: .; v_call: TRBV7-9; d_call: .; cdr3_aa: CASSLPGSEKLFF; cdr3_nt: TGTGCCAGCAGCTTACCAGGGAGTGAAAAACTGTTTTTT
j_call: TRBJ1-2; clone_size: .; v_call: TRBV18; d_call: .; cdr3_aa: CASSPPVGYGYTF; cdr3_nt: TGTGCCAGCTCACCGCCTGTGGGCTATGGCTACACCTTC
j_call: TRBJ2-1; clone_size: .; v_call: TRBV4-1; d_call: .; cdr3_aa: CASSQDGYEQFF; cdr3_nt: TGCGCCAGCAGCCAAGATGGCTATGAGCAGTTCTTC
j_call: TRBJ1-2; clone_size: .; v_call: TRBV7-7; d_call: .; cdr3_aa: CASRTYKVINYGYTF; cdr3_nt: TGTGCCAGCAGGACGTACAAGGTCATCAACTATGGCTACACCTTC
j_call: TRBJ1-3; clone_size: .; v_call: TRBV4-1; d_call: .; cdr3_aa: CASSQAGDSGNTIYF; cdr3_nt: TGCGCCAGCAGCCAAGCCGGAGACTCTGGAAACACCATATATTTT
j_call: TRBJ1-2; clone_size: .; v_call: TRBV23-1; d_call: .; cdr3_aa: CASWQGLKGYTF; cdr3_nt: TGCGCCAGCTGGCAGGGGTTAAAGGGCTACACCTTC
j_call: TRBJ1-2; clone_size: .; v_call: TRBV7-8; d_call: .; cdr3_aa: CASSLRTENYGYTF; cdr3_nt: TGTGCCAGCAGCCTAAGGACAGAGAACTATGGCTACACCTTC
j_call: TRBJ1-1; clone_size: .; v_call: TRBV4-2; d_call: TRBD1; cdr3_aa: CASSPWTGPRAEAFF; cdr3_nt: TGTGCCAGCAGCCCCTGGACAGGGCCGAGGGCTGAAGCTTTCTTT